These T cell receptor beta chains were read from a single sample in a study of post-analysis software for immune sequencing data. TCRdb re-analysed the PCR reads in MiXCR, keeping a single row per CDR3 protein. The table records 650,000 to 850,000 distinct CDR3 sequences, roughly half of them present only once. The sample taken for sequencing was blood. These receptor sequences come from a girl aged 10-17 years with multiple sclerosis. The CDR3 runs from the conserved cysteine through the conserved F or W. Each record gives: clone size, J gene, CDR3 length, V gene, D gene, CDR3 DNA, CDR3 protein. The D gene is left open where the match is weak. Part of the rows lack a size; the others show once, few, many or a class for expanded clones.

NA,TRBJ2-5,15,TRBV7-6,NA,TGTGCCAGCAGCTTAGTGGGCACGTCCCAAGAGACCCAGTACTTC,CASSLVGTSQETQYF
few,TRBJ1-1,15,TRBV6-5,TRBD1,TGTGCCAGCAGTCACCGGGACAGGTGGGACACTGAAGCTTTCTTT,CASSHRDRWDTEAFF
NA,TRBJ1-2,14,TRBV20-1,TRBD1,TGCAGTGCTAGAGATGGGACAGGGGGCCGTGGCTACACCTTC,CSARDGTGGRGYTF
few,TRBJ1-2,14,TRBV6-5,NA,TGTGCCAGCACCTCCATTCGAACTCACTATGGCTACACCTTC,CASTSIRTHYGYTF
NA,TRBJ1-1,14,TRBV5-1,NA,TGCGCCAGCAGCTTTCAGGGCTACAACACTGAAGCTTTCTTT,CASSFQGYNTEAFF
NA,TRBJ2-1,14,TRBV28,NA,TGTGCCAGCAGTCGCTCTGGGCCCTCAGTTCAGCAGTTCTTC,CASSRSGPSVQQFF
NA,TRBJ2-5,16,TRBV5-1,TRBD1,TGCGCCAGCAGCTTGGGGGACAGGGGTCCACAAGAGACCCAGTACTTC,CASSLGDRGPQETQYF
NA,TRBJ2-1,16,TRBV4-1,NA,TGCGCCAGCAGCCAAGTTAGACGACAGGCTTTAGATGAGCAGTTCTTC,CASSQVRRQALDEQFF
NA,TRBJ2-7,13,TRBV7-2,NA,TGTGCCAGCGGTCTTAGAGACATCTACGAGCAGTACTTC,CASGLRDIYEQYF
once,TRBJ1-1,13,TRBV6-1,NA,TGTGCCAGCATTAACCATGAGAACACTGAAGCTTTCTTT,CASINHENTEAFF
NA,TRBJ2-5,11,TRBV12-3/TRBV12-4,NA,TGTGCCAGCCAAGAAGGGGAGACCCAGTACTTC,CASQEGETQYF